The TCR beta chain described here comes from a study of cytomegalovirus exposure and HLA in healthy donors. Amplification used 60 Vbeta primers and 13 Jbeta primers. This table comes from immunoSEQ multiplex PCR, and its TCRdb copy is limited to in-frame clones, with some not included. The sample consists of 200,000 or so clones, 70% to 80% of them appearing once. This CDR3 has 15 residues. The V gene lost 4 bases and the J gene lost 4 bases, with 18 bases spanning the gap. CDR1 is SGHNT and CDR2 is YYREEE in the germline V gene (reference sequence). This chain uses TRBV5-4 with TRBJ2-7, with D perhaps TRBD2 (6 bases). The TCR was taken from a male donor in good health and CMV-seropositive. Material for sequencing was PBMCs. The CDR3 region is CASSRRDQQLYEQYF. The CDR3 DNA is TGTGCCAGCAGCAGGCGGGACCAACAACTTTACGAGCAGTACTTC.